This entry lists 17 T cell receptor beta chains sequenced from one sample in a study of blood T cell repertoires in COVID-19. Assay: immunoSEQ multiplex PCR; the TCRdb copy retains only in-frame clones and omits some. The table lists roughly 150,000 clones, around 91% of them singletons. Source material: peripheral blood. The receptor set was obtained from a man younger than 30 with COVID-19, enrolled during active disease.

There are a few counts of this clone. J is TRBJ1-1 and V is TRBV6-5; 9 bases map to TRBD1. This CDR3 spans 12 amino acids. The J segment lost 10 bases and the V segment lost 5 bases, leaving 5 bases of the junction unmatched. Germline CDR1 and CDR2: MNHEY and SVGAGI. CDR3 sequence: CASSKQGARAFF. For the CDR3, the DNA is TGTGCCAGCAGTAAACAGGGGGCGCGAGCTTTCTTT.

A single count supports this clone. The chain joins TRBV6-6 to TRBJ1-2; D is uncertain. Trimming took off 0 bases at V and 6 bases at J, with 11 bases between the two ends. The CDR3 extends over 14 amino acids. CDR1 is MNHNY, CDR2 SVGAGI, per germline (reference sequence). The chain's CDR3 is CASSYSTPADGYTF. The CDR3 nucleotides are TGTGCCAGCAGTTACTCGACCCCCGCGGATGGCTACACCTTC.

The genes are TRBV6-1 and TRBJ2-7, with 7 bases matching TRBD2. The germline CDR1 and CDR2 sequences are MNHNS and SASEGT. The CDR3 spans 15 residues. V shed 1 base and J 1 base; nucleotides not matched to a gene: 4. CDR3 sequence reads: CASSEVRTSSYEQYF. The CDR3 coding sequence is TGTGCCAGCAGTGAAGTGAGGACTAGTTCCTACGAGCAGTACTTC.

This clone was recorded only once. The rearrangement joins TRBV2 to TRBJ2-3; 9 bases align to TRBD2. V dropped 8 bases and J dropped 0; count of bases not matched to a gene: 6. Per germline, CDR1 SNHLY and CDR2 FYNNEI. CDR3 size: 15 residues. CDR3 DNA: TGTGCCAGCGAGGGAGGACTAGCGAGCACAGATACGCAGTATTTT. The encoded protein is CASEGGLASTDTQYF.

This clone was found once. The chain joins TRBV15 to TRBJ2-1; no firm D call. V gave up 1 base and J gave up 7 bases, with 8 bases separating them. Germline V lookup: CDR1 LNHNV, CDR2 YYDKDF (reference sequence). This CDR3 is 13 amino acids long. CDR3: CATSRGVQNEQFF. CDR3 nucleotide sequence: TGTGCCACCAGCAGAGGTGTCCAAAATGAGCAGTTCTTC.

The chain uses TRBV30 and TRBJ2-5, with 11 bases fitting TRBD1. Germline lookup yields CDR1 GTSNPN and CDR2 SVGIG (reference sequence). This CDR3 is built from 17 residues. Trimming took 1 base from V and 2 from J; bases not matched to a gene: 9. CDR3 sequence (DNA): TGTGCCTGGAGTGACGGTTGGGACAGGGGGACTCAAGAGACCCAGTACTTC. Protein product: CAWSDGWDRGTQETQYF. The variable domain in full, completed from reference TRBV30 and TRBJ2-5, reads SQTIHQWPATLVQPVGSPLSLECTVEGTSNPNLYWYRQAAGRGLQLLFYSVGIGQISSEVPQNLSASRPQDRQFILSSKKLLLSDSGFYLCAWSDGWDRGTQETQYFGPGTRLLVL.

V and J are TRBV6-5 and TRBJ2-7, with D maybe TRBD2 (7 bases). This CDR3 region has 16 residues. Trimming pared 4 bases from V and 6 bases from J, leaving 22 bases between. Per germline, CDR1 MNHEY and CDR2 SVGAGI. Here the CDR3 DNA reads TGTGCCAGCAGTTGGACAGCGGGGCGAGATATGAGCGAGCAGTACTTC. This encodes CASSWTAGRDMSEQYF.

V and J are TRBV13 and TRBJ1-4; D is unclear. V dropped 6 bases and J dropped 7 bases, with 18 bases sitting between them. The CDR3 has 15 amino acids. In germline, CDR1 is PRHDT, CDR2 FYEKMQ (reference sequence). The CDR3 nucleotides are TGTGCCAGCAGAAACGCTCAAGAGAGTTTTGAAAAACTGTTTTTT. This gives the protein CASRNAQESFEKLFF.

CDR3 DNA: TGCGCCAGCAGTGAAGGGGTAGCGGGAGTCCAAGAGACCCAGTACTTC. Translated: CASSEGVAGVQETQYF. The V call is TRBV10-1, the J call TRBJ2-5; 9 bases are shared with TRBD2. V trimming: 3 bases; J trimming: 1 base; junction bases outside the gene matches: 6. The CDR3 sequence is 16 residues long. Germline CDR1 WNHNN, CDR2 SYGVQD (reference sequence).

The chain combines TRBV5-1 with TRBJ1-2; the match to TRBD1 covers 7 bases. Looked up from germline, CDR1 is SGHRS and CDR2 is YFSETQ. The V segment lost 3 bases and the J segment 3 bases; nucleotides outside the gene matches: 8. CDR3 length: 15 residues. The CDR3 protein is CASSWNRGKDYGYTF. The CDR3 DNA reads TGCGCCAGCAGCTGGAACAGGGGAAAGGACTATGGCTACACCTTC.

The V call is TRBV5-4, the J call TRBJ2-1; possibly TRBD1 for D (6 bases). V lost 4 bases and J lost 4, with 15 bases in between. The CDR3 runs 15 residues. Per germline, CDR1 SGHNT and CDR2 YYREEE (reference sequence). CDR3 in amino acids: CASSPDSRGYNEQFF. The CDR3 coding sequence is TGTGCCAGCAGCCCCGACTCAAGGGGGTACAATGAGCAGTTCTTC.

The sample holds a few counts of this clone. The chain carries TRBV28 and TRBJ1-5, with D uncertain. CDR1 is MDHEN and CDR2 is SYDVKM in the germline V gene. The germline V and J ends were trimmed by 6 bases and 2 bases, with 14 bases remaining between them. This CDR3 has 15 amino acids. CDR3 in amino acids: CASSSLRGGNQPQHF. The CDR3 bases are TGTGCCAGCAGCTCCCTCCGCGGAGGCAATCAGCCCCAGCATTTT. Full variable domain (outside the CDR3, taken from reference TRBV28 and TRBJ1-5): DVKVTQSSRYLVKRTGEKVFLECVQDMDHENMFWYRQDPGLGLRLIYFSYDVKMKEKGDIPEGYSVSREKKERFSLILESASTNQTSMYLCASSSLRGGNQPQHFGDGTRLSIL.

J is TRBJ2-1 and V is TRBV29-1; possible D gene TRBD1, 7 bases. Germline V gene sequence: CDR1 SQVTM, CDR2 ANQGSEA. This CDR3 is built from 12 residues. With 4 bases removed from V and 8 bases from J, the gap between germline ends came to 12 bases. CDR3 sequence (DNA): TGCAGCGTTGGACAGGGAGGAGATGAGCAGTTCTTC. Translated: CSVGQGGDEQFF.

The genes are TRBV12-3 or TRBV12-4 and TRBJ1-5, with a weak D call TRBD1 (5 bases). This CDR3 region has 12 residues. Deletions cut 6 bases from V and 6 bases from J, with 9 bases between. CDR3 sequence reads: CASSQGIQPQHF. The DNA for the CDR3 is TGTGCCAGCAGCCAGGGTATTCAGCCCCAGCATTTT.

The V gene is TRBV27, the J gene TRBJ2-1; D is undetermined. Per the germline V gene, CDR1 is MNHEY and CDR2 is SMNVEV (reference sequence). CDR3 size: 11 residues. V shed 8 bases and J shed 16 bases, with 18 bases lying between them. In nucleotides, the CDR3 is TGTGCCAGCGCGAGTCCTCCCTATCGATTCTTC. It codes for CASASPPYRFF.

As DNA, the CDR3 is TGTGCCTGGTTGACAGGGAACTATGGCTACACCTTC. Encoded protein: CAWLTGNYGYTF. The chain links TRBV30 to TRBJ1-2, with 7 positions matching TRBD1. The CDR3 has 12 amino acids. Germline V lookup: CDR1 GTSNPN, CDR2 SVGIG (reference sequence). The trim removed 5 bases at V and 2 bases at J, leaving 2 bases unmatched.

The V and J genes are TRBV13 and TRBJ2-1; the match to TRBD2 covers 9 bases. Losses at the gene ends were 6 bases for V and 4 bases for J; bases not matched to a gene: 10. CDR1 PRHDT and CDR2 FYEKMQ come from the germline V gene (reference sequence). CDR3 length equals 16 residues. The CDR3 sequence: CASRRLADSPYNEQFF. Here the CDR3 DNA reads TGTGCCAGCAGACGACTAGCGGATTCACCGTACAATGAGCAGTTCTTC. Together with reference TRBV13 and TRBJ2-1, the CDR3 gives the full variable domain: AAGVIQSPRHLIKEKRETATLKCYPIPRHDTVYWYQQGPGQDPQFLISFYEKMQSDKGSIPDRFSAQQFSDYHSELNMSSLELGDSALYFCASRRLADSPYNEQFFGPGTRLTVL.